Given below is one T cell receptor beta chain in context. Under the authors' procedure: Amplification with reference gene primers provided the estimates of nucleated cell counts. Some clones are missing from TCRdb's copy, which holds only in-frame ones; the method was immunoSEQ multiplex PCR. The D gene and trimming were derived from the DNA, and the V and J assignments and clone size from that table. There are fewer than 500,000 clones in the sample; more than 65% occur only once, and around 1.1% lies in the top ten. Germline loops: CDR1 DFQATT, CDR2 SNEGSKA (reference sequence). V lost 6 bases and J lost 0; bases outside the gene matches: 10. The CDR3 totals 15 residues. The record originates from a study of blood T cell repertoires in COVID-19.

This TCR was recovered from a human donor with acute or convalescent COVID-19. The donor label of this sample is uncertain. The chain employs TRBV20-1 and TRBJ1-1, with 7 bases matching TRBD1. Sequencing was carried out using peripheral blood. This CDR3 reads CSASEIGTVNTEAFF. The CDR3 bases are TGCAGTGCCAGTGAGATCGGGACAGTGAACACTGAAGCTTTCTTT.